At least ten counts were recorded for the clone carrying this TCR beta chain. This sample stems from a study of T cells in Graves' hyperthyroidism and ophthalmopathy. Amplification of TCR beta CDR3 regions used RNA as the template. The TCR CDR3 was amplified in a first-round RT-PCR using the HTBI primer set. TCRdb re-called the multiplex PCR reads through MiXCR, storing one row per CDR3 protein. The table has fewer than 750,000 distinct CDR3 sequences, approximately 15% seen once; the top ten hold roughly 4.5%. This CDR3 is 16 amino acids long. J was trimmed by 1 base and V by 4 bases; bases with no gene match: 9. CDR1 SGHNT and CDR2 YYREEE come from the germline V gene (reference sequence).

The chain couples TRBV5-4 to TRBJ1-1, with TRBD1 identical over 8 bases. Sequencing was performed on blood. This TCR was recovered from a woman aged 35 to 49 with Graves' ophthalmopathy. CDR3 sequence: CASSARTGTTNTEAFF. Here the CDR3 DNA reads TGTGCCAGCAGCGCCCGGACAGGGACAACGAACACTGAAGCTTTCTTT.